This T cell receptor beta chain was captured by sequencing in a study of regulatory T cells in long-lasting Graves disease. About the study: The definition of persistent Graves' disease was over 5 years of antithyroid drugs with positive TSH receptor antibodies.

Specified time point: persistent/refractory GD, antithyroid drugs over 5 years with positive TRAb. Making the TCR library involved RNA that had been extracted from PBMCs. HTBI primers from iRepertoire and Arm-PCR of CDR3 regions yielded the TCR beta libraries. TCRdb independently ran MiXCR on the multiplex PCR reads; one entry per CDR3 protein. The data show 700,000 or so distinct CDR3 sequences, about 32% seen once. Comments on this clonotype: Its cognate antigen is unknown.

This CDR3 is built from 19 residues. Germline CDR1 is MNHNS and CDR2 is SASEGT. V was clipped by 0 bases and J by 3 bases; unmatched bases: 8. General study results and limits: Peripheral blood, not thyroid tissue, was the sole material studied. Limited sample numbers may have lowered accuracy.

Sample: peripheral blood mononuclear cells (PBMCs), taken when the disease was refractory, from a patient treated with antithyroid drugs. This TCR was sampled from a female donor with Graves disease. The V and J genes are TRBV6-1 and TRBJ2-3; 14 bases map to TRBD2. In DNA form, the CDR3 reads TGTGCCAGCAGTGAAGCGGAGACTAGCGGGAGGGCCGTAACAGATACGCAGTATTTT. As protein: CASSEAETSGRAVTDTQYF.